The 13 T cell receptor beta chains below come from one sample, sequenced in a study of human T cells and chemical hapten exposure. Time point given: patch test 3, about 24 weeks after DPC sensitization. The treatment here: therapeutic diphenylcyclopropenone sensitization with weekly scalp DPC. TCRdb re-called the RACE reads with MiXCR, one entry per CDR3 protein. The data contain roughly 84,000 distinct CDR3 sequences, 11% of them singletons. The source was whole blood, collected in connection with sensitization to the hapten diphenylcyclopropenone (DPC). The receptor source for this set is a woman aged 50 to 65 with alopecia areata. Some clones in this sample may be carry-over from other donors' samples.

In its sample, this clonotype was seen many times. The junction shows a germline mismatch at one end, possibly a read error. The chain employs TRBV5-1 and TRBJ2-3; the D is unclear. CDR1 and CDR2 (germline): SGHRS, YFSETQ. This CDR3 has 12 amino acids. The CDR3 spells CASSLTTDTQYF. The CDR3, as DNA: TGTGCCAGCAGCCTCACGACAGATACGCAGTATTTT.

A few counts support this clonotype. The rearrangement links TRBV27 to TRBJ2-1; TRBD2 matches at 14 bases. CDR3 length: 15 residues. CDR1 and CDR2 from the germline V gene are MNHEY and SMNVEV (reference sequence). V lost 5 bases to trimming and J lost 9 bases; unmatched junction nucleotides: 6. CDR3 loop: CASSPGLAGVLEQFF. CDR3 nucleotides: TGTGCCAGCAGTCCGGGACTAGCGGGAGTTCTTGAGCAGTTCTTC.

This clonotype turned up a few times. The chain employs TRBV18 and TRBJ1-3, with no clear D. V was clipped by 0 bases and J by 0 bases, with 9 bases between them. Germline CDR1 KGHSH, CDR2 LQKENI. CDR3 length: 16 residues. The CDR3 sequence: CASSPPSGISGNTIYF. The CDR3 nucleotides read TGTGCCAGCTCACCACCGTCGGGGATCTCTGGAAACACCATATATTTT.

This clonotype came up many times. The chain employs TRBV7-9 and TRBJ2-3, with TRBD2 matching 12 bases. V was pared by 6 bases and J by 0 bases, with 4 bases of the junction left unmatched. The CDR3 length is 16 residues. CDR1 is SEHNR, CDR2 FQNEAQ, per germline (reference sequence). This CDR3 is CASSRTSGASTDTQYF. DNA of the CDR3: TGTGCCAGCAGTCGGACTAGCGGGGCTAGCACAGATACGCAGTATTTT. The full variable domain, its missing parts supplied by reference TRBV7-9 and TRBJ2-3, is DTGVSQNPRHKITKRGQNVTFRCDPISEHNRLYWYRQTLGQGPEFLTYFQNEAQLEKSRLLSDRFSAERPKGSFSTLEIQRTEQGDSAMYLCASSRTSGASTDTQYFGPGTRLTVL.

This clonotype was seen more than once but under ten times. This chain connects TRBV12-3 or TRBV12-4 to TRBJ1-1, with D unresolved. This CDR3 comprises 13 residues. Trimming stripped 3 bases from V and 1 base from J, with 6 bases between. The CDR3: CASSFSQNTEAFF. The CDR3 DNA is TGTGCCAGCAGTTTTTCTCAGAACACTGAAGCTTTCTTT.

This clonotype was counted at least ten times. The chain is built from TRBV5-4 and TRBJ2-3; TRBD1 agrees at 8 bases. Trimming cost V 0 bases and J 4 bases; bases outside gene matches: 7. From germline, CDR1 is SGHNT and CDR2 YYREEE (reference sequence). The CDR3 runs 16 residues. In DNA, the CDR3 is TGTGCCAGCAGCTTGGGTTCAGGGGGCATCGCAGATACGCAGTATTTT. Encoded protein: CASSLGSGGIADTQYF. Full variable domain (rest looked up from reference TRBV5-4 and TRBJ2-3): ETGVTQSPTHLIKTRGQQVTLRCSSQSGHNTVSWYQQALGQGPQFIFQYYREEENGRGNFPPRFSGLQFPNYSSELNVNALELDDSALYLCASSLGSGGIADTQYFGPGTRLTVL.

The table lists this clonotype with many counts. The chain couples TRBV29-1 to TRBJ2-3; TRBD2 matches 7 bases. V trimming: 5 bases; J trimming: 3 bases; junction bases outside the gene matches: 8. Per germline, CDR1 SQVTM and CDR2 ANQGSEA. CDR3 length equals 14 residues. CDR3 in DNA: TGCAGCGTTCGGGCTAGCGGAGGGACAGATACGCAGTATTTT. Amino acids: CSVRASGGTDTQYF.

This clonotype came up a few times. The V and J genes are TRBV20-1 and TRBJ2-7, with D possibly being TRBD1 (6 bases). Germline assignment: CDR1 DFQATT and CDR2 SNEGSKA (reference sequence). V lost 5 bases and J lost 11, with 13 bases in between. The CDR3 is made up of 10 amino acids. DNA for the CDR3: TGCAGTGCTTCACAGGGTATCGAGTACTTC. Translated: CSASQGIEYF.

The J gene is TRBJ1-6, the V gene TRBV29-1; D gene unclear. Trimming removed 7 bases at V and 7 bases at J, with 14 bases between. This CDR3 has 13 residues. The germline CDR1 and CDR2 sequences are SQVTM and ANQGSEA. The CDR3, as DNA: TGCAGCGCCGGAGAGGGTACGAATTCACCCCTCCACTTT. It codes for CSAGEGTNSPLHF.

In this sample, this clonotype turned up many times. The genes are TRBV7-8 and TRBJ2-1; D uncertain. Trimming left V 5 bases short and J 12 bases short, with 14 bases between. Germline V gene lookup returns CDR1 SGHVS and CDR2 FQNEAQ. The CDR3 is made up of 12 amino acids. The CDR3 bases are TGTGCCAGCAGCCCCCCGTTAGCCGGGCAGTTCTTC. Encoded protein: CASSPPLAGQFF.

This clonotype was recorded a few times. The chain uses TRBV29-1 and TRBJ2-1; D unresolved. The CDR3 consists of 14 residues. CDR1 is SQVTM, CDR2 ANQGSEA, per germline. Trimming removed 0 bases from V and 0 bases from J, with 6 bases in between. CDR3 loop: CSVEEKPSYNEQFF. The CDR3 nucleotides are TGCAGCGTTGAAGAAAAACCCTCCTACAATGAGCAGTTCTTC.

This clonotype was recorded many times. The genes are TRBV11-2 and TRBJ2-2, with 8 bases identical to TRBD2. Germline CDR1 reads SGHAT; CDR2 reads FQNNGV. This CDR3 is built from 16 residues. V trimming: 6 bases; J trimming: 0 bases; junction bases outside the gene matches: 6. The CDR3 DNA reads TGTGCCAGCAGGTCTACTAGCGGATCGAACACCGGGGAGCTGTTTTTT. It encodes CASRSTSGSNTGELFF.

This clonotype was seen at least ten times. The chain joins TRBV11-2 to TRBJ2-1; 10 bases fit TRBD1. The J segment lost 7 bases and the V segment lost 1 base, leaving 7 bases of the junction unmatched. The CDR3 spans 16 residues. CDR1 and CDR2 (germline): SGHAT, FQNNGV. CDR3 bases: TGTGCCAGCAGCTTAGTAGGGACAGGGGCGGGGAATGAGCAGTTCTTC. Translated, it gives CASSLVGTGAGNEQFF.